These T cell receptor beta chains were read from a single sample in a study of blood T cell repertoires in COVID-19. Data came from immunoSEQ multiplex PCR; TCRdb stores just in-frame clones and leaves some out. This sample yields 150,000 to 200,000 clones, of which roughly 90% are seen a single time; about 5.3% belongs to the top ten. The sequenced sample consisted of peripheral blood. These receptors were taken from a young man with COVID-19, enrolled during active disease. CDR3s include the opening cysteine and the closing phenylalanine or tryptophan. Each record gives: J gene, CDR3 length, V gene, D gene, clone size, CDR3 protein, CDR3 DNA. A D gene is named only where the DNA matches it firmly. Not every row has a clone size; where given, it reads once, few, many or a size class.

TRBJ1-6 | 13 | TRBV15 | - | - | CATAYRVNSPLHF | TGTGCCACCGCTTACAGGGTGAATTCACCCCTCCACTTT
TRBJ2-1 | 16 | TRBV24-1 | TRBD2 | - | CATSGRGGIDPNEQFF | TGTGCCACCAGTGGTCGGGGGGGGATTGATCCCAATGAGCAGTTCTTC
TRBJ1-5 | 15 | TRBV6-5 | TRBD1 | - | CAGKLGQGENQPQHF | TGTGCCGGAAAACTTGGACAGGGCGAAAATCAGCCCCAGCATTTT
TRBJ2-7 | 13 | TRBV6-5 | - | - | CASSYFPGAEQYF | TGTGCCAGCAGTTACTTTCCGGGAGCCGAGCAGTACTTC
TRBJ2-1 | 15 | TRBV10-3 | TRBD1 | - | CAIRRQGTNYNEQFF | TGTGCCATCCGAAGACAGGGGACAAACTACAATGAGCAGTTCTTC
TRBJ1-2 | 13 | TRBV6-5 | - | - | CASSLRASLGYTF | TGTGCCAGCAGTCTGCGGGCCTCATTGGGCTACACCTTC
TRBJ1-5 | 14 | TRBV5-6 | - | - | CASSLREDYQPQHF | TGTGCCAGCAGCTTGCGCGAGGATTATCAGCCCCAGCATTTT
TRBJ1-5 | 14 | TRBV19 | TRBD1 | - | CASSRTGLNQPQHF | TGTGCCAGTAGTCGGACAGGGCTCAATCAGCCCCAGCATTTT
TRBJ2-1 | 16 | TRBV10-1 | TRBD2 | - | CASRKAKEAGDNEQFF | TGCGCCAGCAGGAAGGCAAAGGAAGCGGGAGACAATGAGCAGTTCTTC
TRBJ2-3 | 15 | TRBV5-1 | - | - | CASSRDITYTDTQYF | TGCGCCAGCAGCCGGGACATCACGTACACAGATACGCAGTATTTT
TRBJ1-2 | 15 | TRBV24-1 | TRBD1 | - | CATSDLGQGNYGYTF | TGTGCCACCAGTGATTTGGGACAGGGGAACTATGGCTACACCTTC
TRBJ2-2 | 17 | TRBV6-6 | TRBD2 | - | CASSPWAAGINTGELFF | TGTGCCAGCAGTCCATGGGCAGCGGGGATAAACACCGGGGAGCTGTTTTTT
TRBJ1-2 | 14 | TRBV28 | - | - | CASSFGGGHYGYTF | TGTGCCAGCAGTTTCGGCGGGGGCCACTATGGCTACACCTTC
TRBJ1-1 | 14 | TRBV11-3 | TRBD1 | few | CASSLGQGNTEAFF | TGTGCCAGCAGCTTGGGACAGGGGAACACTGAAGCTTTCTTT
TRBJ2-7 | 13 | TRBV18 | - | - | CASSPADTYEQYF | TGTGCCAGCTCACCAGCGGATACCTACGAGCAGTACTTC
TRBJ1-2 | 15 | TRBV7-2 | TRBD1 | once | CASSLVSGQGNGYTF | TGTGCCAGCAGCTTAGTCTCCGGACAGGGCAATGGCTACACCTTC
TRBJ1-6 | 14 | TRBV11-3 | - | few | CASSADSVNSPLHF | TGTGCCAGCAGCGCGGACAGTGTAAATTCACCCCTCCACTTT
TRBJ2-7 | 14 | TRBV5-1 | - | - | CASSSGLELYEQYF | TGCGCCAGCAGCTCGGGACTGGAACTCTACGAGCAGTACTTC
TRBJ2-5 | 15 | TRBV4-1 | - | once | CASSQDTRNWETQYF | TGCGCCAGCAGCCAAGATACGAGGAATTGGGAGACCCAGTACTTC
TRBJ1-2 | 14 | TRBV25-1 | - | - | CASSEFGDDYGYTF | TGTGCCAGCAGTGAATTTGGAGACGACTATGGCTACACCTTC
TRBJ2-3 | 13 | TRBV29-1 | TRBD1 | - | CSVRTGGLDTQYF | TGCAGCGTCCGGACAGGGGGCCTAGATACGCAGTATTTT
TRBJ2-6 | 14 | TRBV28 | - | - | CASSPPSGANVLTF | TGTGCCAGCAGTCCTCCCTCTGGGGCCAACGTCCTGACTTTC
TRBJ2-1 | 18 | TRBV2 | TRBD2 | - | CASSDYPLAGGPSNEQFF | TGTGCCAGCAGTGACTACCCTTTAGCGGGAGGCCCTTCCAATGAGCAGTTCTTC
TRBJ1-4 | 16 | TRBV3-1/TRBV3-2 | TRBD1 | - | CASSQEPGQGLRELFF | TGTGCCAGCAGCCAAGAGCCGGGACAGGGACTCCGGGAACTGTTTTTT
TRBJ2-7 | 15 | TRBV5-5 | TRBD1 | - | CASSSGTGEANEQYF | TGTGCCAGCAGCTCAGGGACAGGGGAAGCGAACGAGCAGTACTTC
TRBJ2-5 | 14 | TRBV7-9 | - | - | CASSLLEYQETQYF | TGTGCCAGCAGCTTATTAGAGTACCAAGAGACCCAGTACTTC
TRBJ1-2 | 15 | TRBV3-1/TRBV3-2 | TRBD1 | - | CASSQGQGFSYGYTF | TGTGCCAGCAGCCAAGGACAGGGATTTAGCTATGGCTACACCTTC
TRBJ1-1 | 15 | TRBV19 | - | - | CASSVSGALNTEAFF | TGTGCCAGTAGTGTTTCAGGGGCCTTGAACACTGAAGCTTTCTTT
TRBJ2-1 | 18 | TRBV4-3 | TRBD2 | - | CASSQDLVGTSGYNEQFF | TGCGCCAGCAGCCAAGATCTGGTAGGGACTAGCGGCTACAATGAGCAGTTCTTC
TRBJ1-3 | 14 | TRBV19 | - | - | CASSIGGVGNTIYF | TGTGCCAGTAGTATCGGAGGGGTTGGAAACACCATATATTTT
TRBJ1-4 | 15 | TRBV4-3 | TRBD1 | - | CASSQGDRVDEKLFF | TGCGCCAGCAGCCAAGGGGACAGGGTGGATGAAAAACTGTTTTTT
TRBJ1-2 | 15 | TRBV29-1 | - | - | CSVEVQGPRSEGYTF | TGCAGCGTTGAGGTGCAGGGGCCCCGGAGTGAGGGCTACACCTTC
TRBJ1-6 | 12 | TRBV28 | - | - | CASSRANSPLHF | TGTGCCAGCAGCCGCGCGAATTCACCCCTCCACTTT
TRBJ1-1 | 17 | TRBV28 | TRBD1 | - | CASSLISRGQRGTEAFF | TGTGCCAGCAGTTTAATCAGCAGGGGGCAACGGGGTACTGAAGCTTTCTTT
TRBJ2-6 | 15 | TRBV19 | TRBD2 | - | CASSGGDSGANVLTF | TGTGCCAGTAGTGGGGGGGATTCTGGGGCCAACGTCCTGACTTTC
TRBJ1-1 | 16 | TRBV3-1/TRBV3-2 | - | - | CASSQGFAGQDTEAFF | TGTGCCAGCAGCCAAGGGTTTGCAGGGCAAGACACTGAAGCTTTCTTT
TRBJ1-4 | 14 | TRBV5-1 | TRBD1 | once | CASSFGTGNEKLFF | TGCGCCAGCAGCTTTGGGACAGGGAACGAAAAACTGTTTTTT
TRBJ2-2 | 15 | TRBV20-1 | - | - | CSASAALPNTGELFF | TGCAGTGCTAGTGCTGCGCTTCCGAACACCGGGGAGCTGTTTTTT
TRBJ1-1 | 16 | TRBV21-1 | - | - | CASSTVPGTGRNEAFF | TGTGCCAGCAGCACCGTTCCCGGGACTGGGAGGAATGAAGCTTTCTTT
TRBJ1-2 | 13 | TRBV30 | TRBD1 | - | CAWSGDRVIGYTF | TGTGCCTGGAGTGGGGACAGGGTTATTGGCTACACCTTC
TRBJ2-1 | 14 | TRBV11-2 | - | - | CASSFGGTTNEQFF | TGTGCCAGCAGCTTTGGCGGGACGACCAATGAGCAGTTCTTC
TRBJ2-2 | 14 | TRBV14 | - | once | CASSQTFSTGELFF | TGTGCCAGCAGCCAAACATTTTCCACCGGGGAGCTGTTTTTT
TRBJ2-2 | 17 | TRBV24-1 | - | once | CATSDFVRGSNTGELFF | TGTGCCACCAGTGATTTCGTAAGGGGTTCGAACACCGGGGAGCTGTTTTTT
TRBJ2-1 | 15 | TRBV7-3 | TRBD2 | - | CASSVLAGGGNEQFF | TGTGCCAGCAGCGTTCTAGCGGGAGGGGGGAATGAGCAGTTCTTC
TRBJ2-1 | 16 | TRBV21-1 | - | - | CASSNRTGPSYNEQFF | TGTGCCAGCAGCAACCGGACAGGGCCCTCCTACAATGAGCAGTTCTTC
TRBJ2-3 | 16 | TRBV7-3 | TRBD2 | - | CASSSIAGDRTDTQYF | TGTGCCAGCAGCTCCATAGCGGGAGACCGCACAGATACGCAGTATTTT
TRBJ1-1 | 14 | TRBV19 | TRBD1 | once | CASSSTTGDTEAFF | TGTGCCAGTAGTAGCACTACAGGGGACACTGAAGCTTTCTTT
TRBJ1-1 | 14 | TRBV10-3 | - | - | CAISEPRSNTEAFF | TGTGCCATCAGCGAGCCGAGGTCGAACACTGAAGCTTTCTTT
TRBJ1-6 | 17 | TRBV7-2 | - | - | CASSLDGMSSYNSPLHF | TGTGCCAGCAGCTTAGACGGGATGAGCTCCTATAATTCACCCCTCCACTTT
TRBJ2-7 | 17 | TRBV24-1 | TRBD1 | - | CATSDSSPDRGPYEQYF | TGTGCCACCAGTGACTCATCCCCCGACAGGGGACCCTACGAGCAGTACTTC
TRBJ1-5 | 13 | TRBV30 | - | - | CAWSGQEGQPQHF | TGTGCCTGGAGTGGGCAGGAGGGCCAGCCCCAGCATTTT
TRBJ2-1 | 19 | TRBV7-2 | TRBD1 | - | CASSSNLLGQTYSYNEQFF | TGTGCCAGCAGCTCCAACCTGCTGGGACAGACCTACTCCTACAATGAGCAGTTCTTC
TRBJ2-2 | 15 | TRBV7-2 | - | few | CASSLEGVGTGELFF | TGTGCCAGCAGCTTAGAAGGGGTCGGCACCGGGGAGCTGTTTTTT